Described below is a single T cell receptor (beta chain) sequence and its context. This entry belongs to a study of blood T cell repertoires in COVID-19. Study context: Sites across the United States, Italy and Spain contributed samples from acute and convalescent COVID-19.

The CDR3 is made up of 14 amino acids. Germline V gives CDR1 MRHNA, CDR2 SNTAGT. Trimming left V 2 bases short and J 11 bases short, with 18 bases between. Profiled with immunoSEQ multiplex PCR; TCRdb holds only in-frame clones, not every one. The repertoire has 31,000 or so clones, 75% to 90% of them found once; the top ten carry around 7%. This TCR derives from a human donor in a cohort sampled during active COVID-19. The chain is built from TRBV6-4 and TRBJ1-2; unclear D gene. Sequenced sample: peripheral blood. In nucleotides, the CDR3 is TGTGCCAGCAGTGACGGGGAGCTCTCTGGGAAATACACCTTC. Translation: CASSDGELSGKYTF.